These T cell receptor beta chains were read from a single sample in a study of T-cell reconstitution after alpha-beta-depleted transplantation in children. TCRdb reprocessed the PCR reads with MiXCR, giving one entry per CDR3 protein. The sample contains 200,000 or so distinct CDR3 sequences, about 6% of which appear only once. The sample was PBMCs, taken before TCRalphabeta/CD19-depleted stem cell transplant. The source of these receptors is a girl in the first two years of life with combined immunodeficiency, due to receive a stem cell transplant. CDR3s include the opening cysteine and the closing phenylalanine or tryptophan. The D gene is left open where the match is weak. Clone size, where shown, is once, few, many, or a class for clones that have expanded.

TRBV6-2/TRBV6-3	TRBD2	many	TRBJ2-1	CASSYAGLASSYNEQFF	TGTGCCAGCAGTTACGCCGGACTAGCGTCCTCCTACAATGAGCAGTTCTTC
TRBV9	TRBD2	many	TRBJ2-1	CASSVGMRLAGDNEQFF	TGTGCCAGCAGCGTGGGGATGCGGCTAGCGGGGGACAATGAGCAGTTCTTC
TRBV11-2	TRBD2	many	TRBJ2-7	CASSPGLVPYEQYF	TGTGCCAGCAGCCCCGGACTAGTGCCCTACGAGCAGTACTTC
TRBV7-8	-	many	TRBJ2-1	CASSFPHNEQFF	TGTGCCAGCAGCTTCCCCCACAATGAGCAGTTCTTC
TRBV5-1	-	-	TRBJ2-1	CASSLVGLASSYNEQFF	TGCGCCAGCAGCTTGGTTGGGCTAGCCAGCTCCTACAATGAGCAGTTCTTC
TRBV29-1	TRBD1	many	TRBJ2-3	CSAGYTGGDTQYF	TGCAGCGCCGGTTACACAGGGGGTGATACGCAGTATTTT
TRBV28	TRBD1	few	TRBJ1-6	CASRFQGQGVYSPLHF	TGTGCCAGCAGATTTCAAGGACAGGGGGTGTACTCACCCCTCCACTTT
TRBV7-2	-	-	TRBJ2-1	CASSPYSGTHGYNEQFF	TGTGCCAGCAGCCCCTATTCCGGGACTCACGGTTACAATGAGCAGTTCTTC
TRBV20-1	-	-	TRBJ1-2	CSATGTGHGGYTF	TGCAGTGCCACAGGGACCGGGCATGGTGGCTACACCTTC
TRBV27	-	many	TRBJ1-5	CASSLFGSYSNQPQHF	TGTGCCAGCAGTTTATTCGGCAGCTATAGCAATCAGCCCCAGCATTTT
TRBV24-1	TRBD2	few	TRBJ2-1	CATSELAGHNEQFF	TGTGCCACCAGTGAGTTAGCGGGGCACAATGAGCAGTTCTTC
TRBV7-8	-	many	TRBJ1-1	CASSNQGPGLNTEAFF	TGTGCCAGCAGCAACCAGGGTCCGGGCCTGAACACTGAAGCTTTCTTT
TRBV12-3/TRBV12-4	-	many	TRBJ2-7	CASSLRGDGYEQYF	TGTGCCAGCAGTTTGAGAGGGGACGGTTACGAGCAGTACTTC
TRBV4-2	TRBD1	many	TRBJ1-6	CASSQRDRQGNSPLHF	TGTGCCAGCAGCCAGAGGGACAGGCAGGGGAATTCACCCCTCCACTTT
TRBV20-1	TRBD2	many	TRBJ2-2	CSARESSGLGELFF	TGCAGTGCTAGAGAATCTAGCGGCTTGGGGGAGCTGTTTTTT
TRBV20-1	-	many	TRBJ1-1	CSARARAPNAFF	TGCAGTGCTAGAGCCAGGGCCCCGAATGCTTTCTTT
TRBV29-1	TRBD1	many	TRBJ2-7	CSVETTGEYEQYF	TGCAGCGTTGAAACGACAGGGGAGTACGAGCAGTACTTC
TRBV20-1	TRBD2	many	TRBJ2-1	CSASGGLAAYNEQFF	TGCAGTGCTAGCGGGGGACTAGCGGCTTACAATGAGCAGTTCTTC
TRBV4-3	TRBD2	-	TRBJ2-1	CASSRGTSGMGEQFF	TGCGCCAGCAGCCGAGGGACTAGCGGGATGGGTGAGCAGTTCTTC
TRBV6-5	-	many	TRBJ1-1	CASSYSATEAFF	TGTGCCAGCAGTTACTCGGCCACTGAAGCTTTCTTT
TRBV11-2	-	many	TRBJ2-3	CASSLFLPRTDTQYF	TGTGCCAGCAGCTTATTTCTCCCTCGCACAGATACGCAGTATTTT
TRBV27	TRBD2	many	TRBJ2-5	CASSLSRLAEETQYF	TGTGCCAGCAGTTTATCTCGACTAGCGGAAGAGACCCAGTACTTC
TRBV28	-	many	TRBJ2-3	CASSFSSVTRLTDTQYF	TGTGCCAGCAGTTTCTCTAGCGTGACACGCCTCACAGATACGCAGTATTTT
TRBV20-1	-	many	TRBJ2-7	CSAWGDQSSYEQYF	TGCAGTGCTTGGGGGGACCAGAGCTCCTACGAGCAGTACTTC
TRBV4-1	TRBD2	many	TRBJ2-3	CASSRLAGSGTDTQYF	TGCGCCAGCAGCCGACTAGCGGGATCGGGCACAGATACGCAGTATTTT
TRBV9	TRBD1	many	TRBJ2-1	CASSPWGQDNEQFF	TGTGCCAGCAGCCCGTGGGGACAGGACAATGAGCAGTTCTTC
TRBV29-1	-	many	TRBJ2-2	CSVLGLAGELFF	TGCAGCGTTCTAGGGCTCGCCGGGGAGCTGTTTTTT
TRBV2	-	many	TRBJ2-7	CASKAVHEQYF	TGTGCCAGCAAGGCCGTACACGAGCAGTACTTC
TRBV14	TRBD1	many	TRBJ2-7	CASRRTGAYEQYF	TGTGCCAGCAGGCGGACAGGGGCCTACGAGCAGTACTTC
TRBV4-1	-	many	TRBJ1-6	CASSQGLSGDLHF	TGCGCCAGCAGCCAAGGACTCTCCGGTGACCTCCACTTT
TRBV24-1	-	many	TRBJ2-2	CATSDSYFLSPTGELFF	TGTGCCACCAGTGATTCTTACTTCTTAAGTCCCACCGGGGAGCTGTTTTTT
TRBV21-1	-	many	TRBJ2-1	CASRYKTSGRANEQFF	TGTGCCAGCAGGTATAAGACTAGCGGGAGGGCCAATGAGCAGTTCTTC
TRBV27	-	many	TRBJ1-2	CASSLFYRGVREGYTF	TGTGCCAGCAGTTTATTTTACCGGGGTGTCAGAGAAGGCTACACCTTC
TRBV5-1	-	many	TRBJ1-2	CASSPENSVVYGYTF	TGCGCCAGCAGCCCGGAGAACAGTGTAGTCTATGGCTACACCTTC
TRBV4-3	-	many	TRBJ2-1	CASSPSDLFSYNEQFF	TGCGCCAGCAGCCCTTCGGACCTCTTCTCCTACAATGAGCAGTTCTTC
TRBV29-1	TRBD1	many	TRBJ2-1	CSSPATGPYNEQFF	TGCAGCTCCCCCGCGACAGGGCCCTACAATGAGCAGTTCTTC
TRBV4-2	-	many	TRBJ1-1	CASKRAGPNTEAFF	TGTGCCAGCAAACGGGCAGGGCCGAACACTGAAGCTTTCTTT
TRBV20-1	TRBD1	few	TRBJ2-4	CSARDLQGVYIQYF	TGCAGTGCTAGAGATCTACAGGGGGTGTACATTCAGTACTTC
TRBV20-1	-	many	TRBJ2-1	CSARGTGLEQFF	TGCAGTGCTAGGGGGACCGGCTTAGAGCAGTTCTTC
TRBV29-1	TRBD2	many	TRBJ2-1	CSVDGREVGDEQFF	TGCAGCGTTGACGGCCGGGAGGTAGGAGATGAGCAGTTCTTC
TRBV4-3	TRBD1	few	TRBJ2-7	CASSQVDRANEQYF	TGCGCCAGCAGCCAAGTTGACAGGGCAAACGAGCAGTACTTC
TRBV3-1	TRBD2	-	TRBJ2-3	CASSQGFASGFTDTQYF	TGTGCCAGCAGCCAAGGATTTGCTAGCGGATTCACAGATACGCAGTATTTT
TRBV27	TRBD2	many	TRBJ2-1	CASQLSGMLGNEQFF	TGTGCCAGTCAGTTAAGCGGGATGTTGGGCAATGAGCAGTTCTTC
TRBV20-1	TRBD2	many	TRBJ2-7	CSAKPSGRAWEQYF	TGCAGTGCTAAGCCTAGCGGGAGGGCCTGGGAGCAGTACTTC
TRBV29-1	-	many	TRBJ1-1	CSAAGTQAFF	TGCAGCGCAGCCGGGACACAGGCTTTCTTT
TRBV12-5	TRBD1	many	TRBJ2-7	CASGPTGTGIREQYF	TGTGCTAGTGGCCCGACCGGGACAGGGATTAGGGAGCAGTACTTC
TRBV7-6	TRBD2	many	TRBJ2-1	CASSLAGGTTYNEQFF	TGTGCCAGCAGCTTAGCGGGAGGGACCACCTACAATGAGCAGTTCTTC
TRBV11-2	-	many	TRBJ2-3	CASSPGVRTDTQYF	TGTGCCAGCAGCCCGGGGGTGCGCACAGATACGCAGTATTTT
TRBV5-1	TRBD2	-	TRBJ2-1	CASSLRTSGGGYEQFF	TGCGCCAGCAGCTTGCGGACTAGCGGGGGGGGTTATGAGCAGTTCTTC
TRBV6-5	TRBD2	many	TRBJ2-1	CASSYSPSGGGEQFF	TGTGCCAGCAGTTACTCCCCTAGCGGGGGGGGTGAGCAGTTCTTC
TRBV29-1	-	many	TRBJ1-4	CSVTGRNEKLFF	TGCAGCGTTACAGGGAGGAATGAAAAACTGTTTTTT
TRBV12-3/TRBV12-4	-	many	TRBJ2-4	CASTAASNIQYF	TGTGCCAGCACCGCCGCGTCAAACATTCAGTACTTC